Below, 10 T cell receptor beta chains from the same sample are listed, as sequenced in a study of regulatory T cells in long-lasting Graves disease. Arm-PCR of CDR3 regions and iRepertoire HTBI primers were used to build TCR beta libraries. TCRdb passed the multiplex PCR reads through MiXCR, listing each CDR3 protein once. The table shows over 450,000 distinct CDR3 sequences, with about 11% occurring only once. Time point of the sample: newly diagnosed GD, antithyroid drugs for less than 3 months. PBMC-derived RNA was used for the TCR library. This sample was also put to use in a study of T cells in Graves' hyperthyroidism and ophthalmopathy.

The material sequenced was peripheral blood mononuclear cells (PBMCs), taken at new diagnosis, from a patient treated with antithyroid drugs. Every receptor here comes from a woman aged 25-40 years with Graves disease.

There are many counts of this clonotype. This chain connects TRBV28 to TRBJ2-1; no reliable D call. The CDR3 is 11 amino acids. Looked up from germline, CDR1 is MDHEN and CDR2 is SYDVKM. V lost 10 bases, J lost 4 bases, and 8 bases lay in between. The CDR3 coding sequence is TGTGCCACTACAGAGTACAATGAGCAGTTCTTC. This codes for CATTEYNEQFF.

This clonotype was picked up many times. The chain links TRBV28 to TRBJ1-3; a weak D match, TRBD1 (6 bases). The V gene lost 5 bases and the J gene lost 6 bases, with 23 bases spanning the gap. Germline CDR1 is MDHEN and CDR2 is SYDVKM. The CDR3 totals 17 residues. The CDR3 loop is CASSTPSWGAFENTIYF. The DNA for the CDR3 is TGTGCCAGCAGTACCCCCAGCTGGGGGGCCTTCGAAAACACCATATATTTT.

The chain uses TRBV7-8 and TRBJ2-7, with TRBD2 matching 9 bases. The CDR3 covers 15 residues. From germline, CDR1 is SGHVS and CDR2 FQNEAQ. V shed 1 base and J 5 bases; nucleotides not matched to a gene: 6. DNA of the CDR3: TGTGCCAGCAGCTTAGAGTTAGCGGGAGTCGACGAGCAGTACGTC. Its protein is CASSLELAGVDEQYV.

This clonotype occurred many times. The gene calls are TRBV7-9 and TRBJ2-1, with D perhaps TRBD2 (5 bases). Germline V lookup: CDR1 SEHNR, CDR2 FQNEAQ (reference sequence). This CDR3 is 15 amino acids long. The V gene lost 5 bases and the J gene lost 7 bases, with 18 bases spanning the gap. In DNA, the CDR3 is TGTGCCAGCAGCCCCGGTCGGGGAGCCCCTAATGAGCAGTTCTTC. As protein: CASSPGRGAPNEQFF. The variable domain in full, with the rest retrieved from reference TRBV7-9 and TRBJ2-1, is DTGVSQNPRHKITKRGQNVTFRCDPISEHNRLYWYRQTLGQGPEFLTYFQNEAQLEKSRLLSDRFSAERPKGSFSTLEIQRTEQGDSAMYLCASSPGRGAPNEQFFGPGTRLTVL.

This clonotype appeared many times. J is TRBJ2-3 and V is TRBV2, with TRBD2 matching 13 bases. TRBJ2-5 explains the end of the DNA better; the J call may be wrong. The CDR3 is 17 amino acids. Germline assignment: CDR1 SNHLY and CDR2 FYNNEI. The CDR3 region is CASGEGKGLAGQETQYF. The CDR3 DNA follows: TGTGCCAGCGGCGAAGGAAAGGGACTAGCGGGACAGGAGACCCAGTACTTC.

This clonotype was counted many times. This sequence joins TRBV4-3 and TRBJ1-2, with D perhaps matching TRBD1 (5 bases). The CDR3 is made up of 13 amino acids. Per the germline V gene, CDR1 is LGHNA and CDR2 is YSLEER. The V and J ends lost 4 bases and 4 bases respectively, with 10 bases between them. CDR3 sequence reads: CASSPDGAYGYTF. The CDR3 DNA is TGCGCCAGCAGCCCGGACGGGGCCTATGGCTACACCTTC.

This clonotype occurred many times. The chain is built from TRBV28 and TRBJ1-5; tentative D call: TRBD1 (5 bases). The V gene lost 4 bases and the J gene lost 0 bases, with 10 bases spanning the gap. The CDR3 covers 15 residues. Looked up from germline, CDR1 is MDHEN and CDR2 is SYDVKM. Here the CDR3 DNA reads TGTGCCAGCAGTTGGGACGTTTATAGCAATCAGCCCCAGCATTTT. Protein: CASSWDVYSNQPQHF.

This clonotype has a count of ten or more. The chain is built from TRBV2 and TRBJ2-7; TRBD1 might be the D (6 bases). The CDR3 is 14 amino acids. The V and J ends lost 2 bases and 2 bases respectively, with 10 bases between them. From germline, CDR1 is SNHLY and CDR2 FYNNEI. CDR3 nucleotides: TGTGCCAGCAGTGAACAGGGGTCAACCTACGAGCAGTACTTC. Encoded protein: CASSEQGSTYEQYF. Supplemented by reference TRBV2 and TRBJ2-7, the full variable domain reads EPEVTQTPSHQVTQMGQEVILRCVPISNHLYFYWYRQILGQKVEFLVSFYNNEISEKSEIFDDQFSVERPDGSNFTLKIRSTKLEDSAMYFCASSEQGSTYEQYFGPGTRLTVT.

This clonotype was seen many times. The chain carries TRBV27 and TRBJ2-7, with 7 positions matching TRBD2. This CDR3 has 15 amino acids. CDR1 and CDR2 from the germline V gene are MNHEY and SMNVEV (reference sequence). The trim removed 6 bases at V and 3 bases at J, leaving 11 bases unmatched. The CDR3 bases are TGTGCCAGCAGAGAACGCGGGAGAATGAGCTACGAGCAGTACTTC. This sequence encodes CASRERGRMSYEQYF.

There are many counts of this clonotype. The chain combines TRBV7-9 with TRBJ2-7; D is ambiguous. Germline CDR1 is SEHNR and CDR2 is FQNEAQ (reference sequence). Trimming took 1 base from V and 2 from J, leaving 9 bases between them. This CDR3 contains 14 residues. In DNA, the CDR3 is TGTGCCAGCAGCTTAGGGCTCTACACCTACGAGCAGTACTTC. It codes for CASSLGLYTYEQYF. Variable domain in full (rest from reference TRBV7-9 and TRBJ2-7): DTGVSQNPRHKITKRGQNVTFRCDPISEHNRLYWYRQTLGQGPEFLTYFQNEAQLEKSRLLSDRFSAERPKGSFSTLEIQRTEQGDSAMYLCASSLGLYTYEQYFGPGTRLTVT.